The source of this T cell receptor (beta chain) is a study of T cell repertoires in cytomegalovirus infection. A few counts support this clonotype. Its antigen is as yet unknown. TCRdb reprocessed the reads via MiXCR and lists one record per CDR3 protein. Among approximately 260,000 distinct CDR3 sequences listed, 20% to 25% were seen once. The clonotype was recovered from a human donor in good health (CMV status not recorded). Some clones in this sample may be carry-over from other donors' samples. The sample in question was cultured PBMCs, obtained from culture after CMV antigen stimulation.

In DNA form, the CDR3 reads TGTGCCAGTAGTACACTAGCGGGAGACCCCGACAATGAGCAGTTCTTC. It is translated as CASSTLAGDPDNEQFF. The chain has TRBV19 and TRBJ2-1, with TRBD2 matching 11 bases. V lost 4 bases, J lost 5 bases, and 7 bases stayed unmatched. The CDR3 contains 16 residues. CDR1 is LNHDA and CDR2 is SQIVND in the germline V gene (reference sequence).